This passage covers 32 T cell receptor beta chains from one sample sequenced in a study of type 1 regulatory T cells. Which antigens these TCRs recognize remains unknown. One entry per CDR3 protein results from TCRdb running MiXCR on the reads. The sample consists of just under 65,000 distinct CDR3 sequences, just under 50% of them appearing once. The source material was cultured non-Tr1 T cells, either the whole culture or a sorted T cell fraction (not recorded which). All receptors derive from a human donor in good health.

CDR3 loop: CSARAAMNTEAFF. The CDR3, as DNA: TGCAGTGCTAGGGCAGCTATGAACACTGAAGCTTTCTTT. The gene calls are TRBV20-1 and TRBJ1-1; no clear D gene. V lost 3 bases to trimming and J lost 0 bases, with 8 bases between them. Germline V gene lookup returns CDR1 DFQATT and CDR2 SNEGSKA (reference sequence). The CDR3 is made up of 13 amino acids.

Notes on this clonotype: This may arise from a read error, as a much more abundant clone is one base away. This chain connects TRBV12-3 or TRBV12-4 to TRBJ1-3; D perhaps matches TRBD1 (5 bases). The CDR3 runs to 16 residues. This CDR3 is CAISLAGGRSGNTIYF. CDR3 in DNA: TGTGCCATCAGTTTAGCGGGGGGGAGATCTGGAAACACCATATATTTT.

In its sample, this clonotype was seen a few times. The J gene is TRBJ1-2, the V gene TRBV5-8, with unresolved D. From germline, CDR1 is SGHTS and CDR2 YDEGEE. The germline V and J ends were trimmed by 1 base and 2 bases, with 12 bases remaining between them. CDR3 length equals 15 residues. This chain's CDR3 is CASSLRTLGNYGYTF. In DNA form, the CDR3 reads TGTGCCAGCAGCTTGAGGACTCTCGGGAACTATGGCTACACCTTC.

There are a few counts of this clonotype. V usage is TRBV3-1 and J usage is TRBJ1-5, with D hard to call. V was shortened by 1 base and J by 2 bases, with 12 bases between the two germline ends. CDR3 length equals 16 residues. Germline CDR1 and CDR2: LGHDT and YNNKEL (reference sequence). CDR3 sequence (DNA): TGTGCCAGCAGCCAAGGGGGATCATGGGGCAATCAGCCCCAGCATTTT. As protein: CASSQGGSWGNQPQHF.

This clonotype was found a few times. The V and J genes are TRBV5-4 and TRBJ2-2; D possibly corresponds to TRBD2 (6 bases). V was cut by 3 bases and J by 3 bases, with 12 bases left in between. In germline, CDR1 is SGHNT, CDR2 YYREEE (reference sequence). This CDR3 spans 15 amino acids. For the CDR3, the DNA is TGTGCCAGCAGCTGGGGACTCACGTACACCGGGGAGCTGTTTTTT. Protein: CASSWGLTYTGELFF. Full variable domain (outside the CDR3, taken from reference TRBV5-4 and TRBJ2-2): ETGVTQSPTHLIKTRGQQVTLRCSSQSGHNTVSWYQQALGQGPQFIFQYYREEENGRGNFPPRFSGLQFPNYSSELNVNALELDDSALYLCASSWGLTYTGELFFGEGSRLTVL.

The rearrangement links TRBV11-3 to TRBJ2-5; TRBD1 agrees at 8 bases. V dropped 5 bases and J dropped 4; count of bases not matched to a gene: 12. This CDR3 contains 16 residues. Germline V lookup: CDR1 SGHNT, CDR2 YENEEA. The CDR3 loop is CASSPRSQGAGETQYF. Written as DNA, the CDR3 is TGTGCCAGCAGCCCCCGCTCCCAGGGGGCCGGAGAGACCCAGTACTTC.

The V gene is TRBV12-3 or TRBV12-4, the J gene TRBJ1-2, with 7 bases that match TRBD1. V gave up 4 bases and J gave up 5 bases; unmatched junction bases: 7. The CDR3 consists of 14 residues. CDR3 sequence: CASSSGQHSYGYTF. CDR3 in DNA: TGTGCCAGCAGTTCGGGACAGCATTCTTATGGCTACACCTTC.

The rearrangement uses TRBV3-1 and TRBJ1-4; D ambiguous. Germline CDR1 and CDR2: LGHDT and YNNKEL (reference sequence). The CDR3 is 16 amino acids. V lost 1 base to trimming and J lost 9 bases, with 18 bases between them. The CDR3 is CASSQGLSSYGQKLFF. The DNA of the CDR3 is TGTGCCAGCAGCCAAGGATTAAGCTCATACGGGCAAAAACTGTTTTTT.

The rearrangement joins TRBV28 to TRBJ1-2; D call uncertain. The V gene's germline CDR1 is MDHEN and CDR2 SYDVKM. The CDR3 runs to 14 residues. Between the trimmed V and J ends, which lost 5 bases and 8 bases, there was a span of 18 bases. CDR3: CASSPINPLFGYTF. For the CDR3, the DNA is TGTGCCAGCAGTCCCATCAACCCCCTTTTCGGCTACACCTTC.

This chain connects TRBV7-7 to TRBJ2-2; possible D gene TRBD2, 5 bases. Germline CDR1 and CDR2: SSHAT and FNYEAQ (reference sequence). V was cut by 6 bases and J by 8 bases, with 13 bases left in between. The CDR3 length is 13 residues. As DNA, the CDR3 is TGTGCCAGCAGTCAAATCCGGGGAGGGGAGCTGTTTTTT. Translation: CASSQIRGGELFF.

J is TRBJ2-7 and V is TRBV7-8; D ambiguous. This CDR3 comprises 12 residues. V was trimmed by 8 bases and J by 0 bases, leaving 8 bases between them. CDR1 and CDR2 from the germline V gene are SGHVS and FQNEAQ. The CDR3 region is CASGRSSYEQYF. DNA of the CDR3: TGTGCCAGCGGGCGGAGCTCCTACGAGCAGTACTTC.

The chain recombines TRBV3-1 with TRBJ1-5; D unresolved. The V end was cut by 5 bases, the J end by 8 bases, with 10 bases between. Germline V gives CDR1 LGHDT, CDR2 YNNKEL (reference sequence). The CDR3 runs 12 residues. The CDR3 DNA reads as TGTGCCAGCAGCGACCAAAATAAGCCCCAGCATTTT. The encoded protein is CASSDQNKPQHF.

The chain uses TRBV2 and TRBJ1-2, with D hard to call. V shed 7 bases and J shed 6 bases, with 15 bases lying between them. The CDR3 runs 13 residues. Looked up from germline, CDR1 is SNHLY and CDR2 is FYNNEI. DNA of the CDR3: TGTGCCAGCAACCTGGCGGTCATGGATGGCTACACCTTC. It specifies CASNLAVMDGYTF.

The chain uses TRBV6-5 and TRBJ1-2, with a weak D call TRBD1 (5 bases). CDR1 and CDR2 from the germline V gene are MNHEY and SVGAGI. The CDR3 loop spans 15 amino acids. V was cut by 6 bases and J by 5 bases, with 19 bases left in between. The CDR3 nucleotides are TGTGCCAGCAGATCCCAGGATAGGGGAACATATGGCTACACCTTC. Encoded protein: CASRSQDRGTYGYTF.

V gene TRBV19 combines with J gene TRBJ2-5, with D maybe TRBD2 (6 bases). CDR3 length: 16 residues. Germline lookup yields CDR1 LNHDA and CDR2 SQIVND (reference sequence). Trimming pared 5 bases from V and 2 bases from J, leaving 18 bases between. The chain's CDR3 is CASSPFGWGTQETQYF. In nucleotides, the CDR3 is TGTGCCAGTAGTCCCTTCGGATGGGGGACTCAAGAGACCCAGTACTTC. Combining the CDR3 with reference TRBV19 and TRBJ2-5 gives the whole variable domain DGGITQSPKYLFRKEGQNVTLSCEQNLNHDAMYWYRQDPGQGLRLIYYSQIVNDFQKGDIAEGYSVSREKKESFPLTVTSAQKNPTAFYLCASSPFGWGTQETQYFGPGTRLLVL.

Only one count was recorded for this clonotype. The DNA of the CDR3 is TGTGCCAGCAGCTTAGTCGACGGGCGGGGGGACAATGAGCAGTTCTTC. It encodes CASSLVDGRGDNEQFF. V and J are TRBV7-2 and TRBJ2-1, with 8 bases fitting TRBD2. Germline CDR1 is SGHTA and CDR2 is FQGNSA. V trimming: 1 base; J trimming: 5 bases; junction bases outside the gene matches: 7. The CDR3 has 16 amino acids.

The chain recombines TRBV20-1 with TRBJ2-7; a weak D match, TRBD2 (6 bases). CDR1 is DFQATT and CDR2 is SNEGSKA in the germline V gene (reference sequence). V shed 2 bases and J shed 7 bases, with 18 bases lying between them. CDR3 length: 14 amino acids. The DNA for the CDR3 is TGCAGTGCTAGAAGGGCGGGGACGCCCAATGAGCAGTACTTC. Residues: CSARRAGTPNEQYF.

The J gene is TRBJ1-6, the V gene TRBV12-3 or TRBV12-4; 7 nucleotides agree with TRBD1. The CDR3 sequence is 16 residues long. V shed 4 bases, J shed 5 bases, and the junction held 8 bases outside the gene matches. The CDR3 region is CASSSGQEGNNSPLHF. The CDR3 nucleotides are TGTGCCAGCAGTTCCGGACAGGAGGGGAATAATTCACCCCTCCACTTT.

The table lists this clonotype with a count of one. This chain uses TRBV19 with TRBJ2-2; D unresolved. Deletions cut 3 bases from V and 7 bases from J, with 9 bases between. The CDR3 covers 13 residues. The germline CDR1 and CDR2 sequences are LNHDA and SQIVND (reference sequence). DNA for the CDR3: TGTGCCAGTAGTATGGTGGGCATCGGGGAGCTGTTTTTT. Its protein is CASSMVGIGELFF. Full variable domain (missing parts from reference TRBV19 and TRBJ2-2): DGGITQSPKYLFRKEGQNVTLSCEQNLNHDAMYWYRQDPGQGLRLIYYSQIVNDFQKGDIAEGYSVSREKKESFPLTVTSAQKNPTAFYLCASSMVGIGELFFGEGSRLTVL.

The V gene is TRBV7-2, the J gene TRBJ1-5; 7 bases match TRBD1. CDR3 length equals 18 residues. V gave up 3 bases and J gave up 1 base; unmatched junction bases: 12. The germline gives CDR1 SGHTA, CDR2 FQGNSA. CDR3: CASSLEAGGSFSNQPQHF. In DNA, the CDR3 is TGTGCCAGCAGCTTGGAGGCAGGGGGTTCCTTCAGCAATCAGCCCCAGCATTTT. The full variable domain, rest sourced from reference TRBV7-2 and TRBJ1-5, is GAGVSQSPSNKVTEKGKDVELRCDPISGHTALYWYRQSLGQGLEFLIYFQGNSAPDKSGLPSDRFSAERTGGSVSTLTIQRTQQEDSAVYLCASSLEAGGSFSNQPQHFGDGTRLSIL.

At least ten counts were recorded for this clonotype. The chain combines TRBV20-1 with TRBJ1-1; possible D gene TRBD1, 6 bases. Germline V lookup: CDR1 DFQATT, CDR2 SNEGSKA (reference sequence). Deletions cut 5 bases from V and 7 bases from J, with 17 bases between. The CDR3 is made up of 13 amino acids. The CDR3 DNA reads TGCAGTGCTTCCGGGACATGGGTCGGTGAAGCTTTCTTT. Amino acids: CSASGTWVGEAFF.

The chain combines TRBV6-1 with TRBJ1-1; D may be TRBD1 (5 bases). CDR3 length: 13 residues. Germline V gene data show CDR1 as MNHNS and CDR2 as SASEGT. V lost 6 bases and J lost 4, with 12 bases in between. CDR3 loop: CASSTRDGTEAFF. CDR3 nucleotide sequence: TGTGCCAGCAGCACCAGGGACGGCACTGAAGCTTTCTTT.

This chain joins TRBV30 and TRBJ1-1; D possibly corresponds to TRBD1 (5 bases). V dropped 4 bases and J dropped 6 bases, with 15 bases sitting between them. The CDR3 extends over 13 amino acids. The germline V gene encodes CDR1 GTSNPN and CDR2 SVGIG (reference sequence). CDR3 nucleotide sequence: TGTGCCTGGACGGACGCCGTGGGGCCTGAAGCTTTCTTT. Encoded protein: CAWTDAVGPEAFF.

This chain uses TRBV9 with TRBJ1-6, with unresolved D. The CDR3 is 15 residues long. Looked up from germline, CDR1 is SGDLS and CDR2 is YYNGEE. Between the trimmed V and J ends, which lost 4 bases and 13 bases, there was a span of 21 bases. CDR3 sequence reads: CASSPLPEYLGPLHF. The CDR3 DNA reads TGTGCCAGCAGCCCACTCCCCGAGTACCTGGGGCCCCTCCACTTT. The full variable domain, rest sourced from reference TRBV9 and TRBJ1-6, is DSGVTQTPKHLITATGQRVTLRCSPRSGDLSVYWYQQSLDQGLQFLIQYYNGEERAKGNILERFSAQQFPDLHSELNLSSLELGDSALYFCASSPLPEYLGPLHFGNGTRLTVT.

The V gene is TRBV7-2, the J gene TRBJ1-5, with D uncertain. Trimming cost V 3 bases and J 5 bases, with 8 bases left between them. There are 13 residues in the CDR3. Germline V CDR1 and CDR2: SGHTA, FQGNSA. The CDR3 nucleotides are TGTGCCAGCAGCTTTTCCGGGGATCAGCCCCAGCATTTT. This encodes CASSFSGDQPQHF. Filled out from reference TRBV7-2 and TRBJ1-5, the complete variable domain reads GAGVSQSPSNKVTEKGKDVELRCDPISGHTALYWYRQSLGQGLEFLIYFQGNSAPDKSGLPSDRFSAERTGGSVSTLTIQRTQQEDSAVYLCASSFSGDQPQHFGDGTRLSIL.

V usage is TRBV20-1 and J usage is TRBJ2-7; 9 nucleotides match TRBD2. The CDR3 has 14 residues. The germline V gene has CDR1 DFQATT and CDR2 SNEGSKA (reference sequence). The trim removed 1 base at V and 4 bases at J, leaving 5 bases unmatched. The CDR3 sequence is CSARGGTSLYEQYF. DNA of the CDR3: TGCAGTGCTAGAGGGGGGACTAGCCTATACGAGCAGTACTTC.

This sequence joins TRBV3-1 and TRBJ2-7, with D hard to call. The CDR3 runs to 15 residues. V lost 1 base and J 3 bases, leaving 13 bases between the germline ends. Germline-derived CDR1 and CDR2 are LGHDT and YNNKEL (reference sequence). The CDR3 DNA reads TGTGCCAGCAGCCAAGGACCCCAGGATTTCTACGAGCAGTACTTC. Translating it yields CASSQGPQDFYEQYF.

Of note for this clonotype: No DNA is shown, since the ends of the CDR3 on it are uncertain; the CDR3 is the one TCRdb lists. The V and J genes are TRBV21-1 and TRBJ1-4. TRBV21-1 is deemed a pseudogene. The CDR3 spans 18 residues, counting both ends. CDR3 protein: CASSKGPQREGLMKNCFF.

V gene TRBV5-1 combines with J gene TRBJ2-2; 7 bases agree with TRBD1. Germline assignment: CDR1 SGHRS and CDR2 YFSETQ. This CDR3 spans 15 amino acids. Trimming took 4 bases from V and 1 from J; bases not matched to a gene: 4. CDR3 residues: CASSQRGLNTGELFF. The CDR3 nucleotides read TGCGCCAGCAGCCAGAGGGGGCTGAACACCGGGGAGCTGTTTTTT.

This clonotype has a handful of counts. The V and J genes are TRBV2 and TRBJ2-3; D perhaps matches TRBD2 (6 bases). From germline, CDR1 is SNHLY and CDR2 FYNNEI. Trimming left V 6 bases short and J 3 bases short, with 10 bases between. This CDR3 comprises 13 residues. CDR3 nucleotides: TGTGCCAGCAGGGGGGGTATAACAGATACGCAGTATTTT. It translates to CASRGGITDTQYF. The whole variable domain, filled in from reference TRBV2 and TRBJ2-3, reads EPEVTQTPSHQVTQMGQEVILRCVPISNHLYFYWYRQILGQKVEFLVSFYNNEISEKSEIFDDQFSVERPDGSNFTLKIRSTKLEDSAMYFCASRGGITDTQYFGPGTRLTVL.

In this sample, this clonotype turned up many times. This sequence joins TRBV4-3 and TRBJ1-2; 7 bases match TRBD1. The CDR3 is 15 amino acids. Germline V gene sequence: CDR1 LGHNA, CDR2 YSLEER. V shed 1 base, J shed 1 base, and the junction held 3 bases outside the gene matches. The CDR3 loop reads CASSQGQGLNYGYTF. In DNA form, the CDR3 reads TGCGCCAGCAGCCAAGGACAGGGCCTTAACTATGGCTACACCTTC.

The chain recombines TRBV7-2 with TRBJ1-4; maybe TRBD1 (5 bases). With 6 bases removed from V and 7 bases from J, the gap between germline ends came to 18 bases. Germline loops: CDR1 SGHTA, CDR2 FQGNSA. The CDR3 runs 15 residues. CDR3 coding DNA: TGTGCCAGCAGTAACGGGGGTAGGCGTAGTGAAAAACTGTTTTTT. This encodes CASSNGGRRSEKLFF.